These 5 T cell receptor beta chains originate from one sample sequenced in a study of T cell repertoires in cytomegalovirus infection. Via MiXCR, TCRdb re-called the reads, giving one row per CDR3 protein. The table includes about 180,000 distinct CDR3 sequences, approximately 15% detected once. Sample: PBMCs. The receptor source for this set is a human donor in good health (CMV status not recorded). Some clones in this sample may be carry-over from other donors' samples.

This clonotype was counted ten times or more. The V call is TRBV11-2, the J call TRBJ1-2; D not certain. The germline V gene encodes CDR1 SGHAT and CDR2 FQNNGV. The CDR3 totals 14 residues. V lost 6 bases, J lost 0 bases, and 11 bases lay in between. This chain's CDR3 is CASRIPGTNYGYTF. The CDR3 DNA is TGTGCCAGCAGAATACCCGGGACTAACTATGGCTACACCTTC.

This clonotype was counted at least ten times. The chain combines TRBV11-2 with TRBJ2-1; D gene unclear. Trimming pared 5 bases from V and 4 bases from J, leaving 12 bases between. In germline, CDR1 is SGHAT, CDR2 FQNNGV. This CDR3 spans 14 amino acids. Here the CDR3 DNA reads TGTGCCAGCAGCCTCCTAACACGATACAATGAGCAGTTCTTC. It yields the protein CASSLLTRYNEQFF.

This clonotype has at least ten counts. The gene calls are TRBV10-2 and TRBJ2-7, with D maybe TRBD1 (6 bases). The CDR3 extends over 14 amino acids. CDR1 is WSHSY, CDR2 SAAADI, per germline. Trimming stripped 7 bases from V and 0 bases from J, with 13 bases between. CDR3 coding DNA: TGCGCCAGCATGAGGACAGAGAGCTCCTACGAGCAGTACTTC. This translates into CASMRTESSYEQYF.

This clonotype was found many times. The chain recombines TRBV7-6 with TRBJ1-1; 7 bases map to TRBD1. The V and J ends lost 1 base and 0 bases, in that order; junction bases with no gene match: 5. The CDR3 consists of 16 residues. Looked up from germline, CDR1 is SGHVS and CDR2 is FNYEAQ. The CDR3 coding sequence is TGTGCCAGCAGCTTAGAGGGGGCCGGAATGAACACTGAAGCTTTCTTT. Translation gives CASSLEGAGMNTEAFF. Drawing the rest from reference TRBV7-6 and TRBJ1-1, the complete variable domain is GAGVSQSPRYKVTKRGQDVALRCDPISGHVSLYWYRQALGQGPEFLTYFNYEAQQDKSGLPNDRFSAERPEGSISTLTIQRTEQRDSAMYRCASSLEGAGMNTEAFFGQGTRLTVV.

This clonotype was found a few times. The genes are TRBV19 and TRBJ2-5; D remains unclear. CDR1 LNHDA and CDR2 SQIVND come from the germline V gene (reference sequence). The V and J ends lost 0 bases and 4 bases respectively, with 9 bases between them. The CDR3 loop spans 14 amino acids. CDR3 protein: CASSIDLRRETQYF. CDR3 coding DNA: TGTGCCAGTAGTATAGACCTCCGGAGAGAGACCCAGTACTTC.